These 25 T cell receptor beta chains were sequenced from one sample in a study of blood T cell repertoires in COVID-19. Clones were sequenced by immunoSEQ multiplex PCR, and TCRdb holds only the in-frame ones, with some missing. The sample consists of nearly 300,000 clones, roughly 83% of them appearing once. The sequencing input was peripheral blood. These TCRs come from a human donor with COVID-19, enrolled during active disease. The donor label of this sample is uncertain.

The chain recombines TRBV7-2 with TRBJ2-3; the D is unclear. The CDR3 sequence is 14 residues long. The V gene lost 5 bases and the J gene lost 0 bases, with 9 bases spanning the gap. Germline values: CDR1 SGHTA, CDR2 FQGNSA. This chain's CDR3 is CASSIDGSTDTQYF. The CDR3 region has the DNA TGTGCCAGCAGCATAGACGGGAGCACAGATACGCAGTATTTT. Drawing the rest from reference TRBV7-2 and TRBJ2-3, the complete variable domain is GAGVSQSPSNKVTEKGKDVELRCDPISGHTALYWYRQSLGQGLEFLIYFQGNSAPDKSGLPSDRFSAERTGGSVSTLTIQRTQQEDSAVYLCASSIDGSTDTQYFGPGTRLTVL.

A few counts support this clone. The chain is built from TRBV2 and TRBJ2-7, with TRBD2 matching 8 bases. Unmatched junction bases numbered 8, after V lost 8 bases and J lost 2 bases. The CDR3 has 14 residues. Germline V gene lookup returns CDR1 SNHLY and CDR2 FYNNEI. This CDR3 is CASRYLAGPYEQYF. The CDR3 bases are TGTGCCAGCCGGTACCTAGCGGGCCCCTACGAGCAGTACTTC.

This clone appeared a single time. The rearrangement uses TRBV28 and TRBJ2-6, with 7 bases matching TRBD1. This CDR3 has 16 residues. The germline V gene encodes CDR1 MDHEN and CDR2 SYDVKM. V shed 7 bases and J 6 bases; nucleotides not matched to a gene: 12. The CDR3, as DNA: TGTGCCAGCAACTTAGACAGGGCCCCGGAGGCCAACGTCCTGACTTTC. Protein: CASNLDRAPEANVLTF.

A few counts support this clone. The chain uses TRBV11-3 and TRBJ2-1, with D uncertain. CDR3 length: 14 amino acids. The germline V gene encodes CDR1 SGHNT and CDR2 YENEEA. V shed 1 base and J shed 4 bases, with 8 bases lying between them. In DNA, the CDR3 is TGTGCCAGCAGCTTAGGTCACTCTTACAATGAGCAGTTCTTC. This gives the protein CASSLGHSYNEQFF.

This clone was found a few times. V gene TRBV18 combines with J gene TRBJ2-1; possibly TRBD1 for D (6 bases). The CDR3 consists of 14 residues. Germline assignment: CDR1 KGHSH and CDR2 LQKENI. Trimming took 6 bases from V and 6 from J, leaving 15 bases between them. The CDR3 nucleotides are TGTGCCAGCTCGGCAGGGGAAAGGGGCAATGAGCAGTTCTTC. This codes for CASSAGERGNEQFF.

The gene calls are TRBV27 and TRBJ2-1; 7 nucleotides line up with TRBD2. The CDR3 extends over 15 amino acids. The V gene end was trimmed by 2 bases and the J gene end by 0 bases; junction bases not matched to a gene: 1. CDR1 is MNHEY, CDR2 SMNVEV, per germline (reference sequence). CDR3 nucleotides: TGTGCCAGCAGTTTACGGACTAGCTCCTACAATGAGCAGTTCTTC. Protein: CASSLRTSSYNEQFF.

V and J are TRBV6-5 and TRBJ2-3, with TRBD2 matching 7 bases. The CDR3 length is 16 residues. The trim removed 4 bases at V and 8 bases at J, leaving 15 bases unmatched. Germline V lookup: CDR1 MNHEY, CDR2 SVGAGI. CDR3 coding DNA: TGTGCCAGCAGTTCAAGGGGAGCGGGGTCTCGGGGTACGCAGTATTTT. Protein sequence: CASSSRGAGSRGTQYF.

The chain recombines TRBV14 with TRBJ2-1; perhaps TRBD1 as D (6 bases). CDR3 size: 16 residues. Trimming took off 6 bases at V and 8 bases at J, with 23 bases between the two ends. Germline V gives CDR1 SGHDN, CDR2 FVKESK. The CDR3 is CASSPRAGAPFYEQFF. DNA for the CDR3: TGTGCCAGCAGTCCCCGTGCAGGGGCCCCTTTTTATGAGCAGTTCTTC.

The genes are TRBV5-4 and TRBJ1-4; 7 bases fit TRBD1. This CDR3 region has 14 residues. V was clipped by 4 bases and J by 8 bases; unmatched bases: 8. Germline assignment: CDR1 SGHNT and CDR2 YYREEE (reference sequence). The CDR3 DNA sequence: TGTGCCAGCAGCAAAAGGGGGCTTGGAGAAAAACTGTTTTTT. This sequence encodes CASSKRGLGEKLFF.

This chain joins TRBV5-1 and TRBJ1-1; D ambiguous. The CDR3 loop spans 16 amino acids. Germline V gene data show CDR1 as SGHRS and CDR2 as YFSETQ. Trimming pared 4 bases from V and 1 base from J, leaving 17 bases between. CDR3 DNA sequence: TGCGCCAGCAGCCCCGCGCCCGCCCCAACGAACACTGAAGCTTTCTTT. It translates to CASSPAPAPTNTEAFF.

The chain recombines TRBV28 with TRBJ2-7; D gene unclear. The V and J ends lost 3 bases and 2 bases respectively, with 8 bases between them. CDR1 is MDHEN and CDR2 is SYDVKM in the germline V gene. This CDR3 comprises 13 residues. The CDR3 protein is CASSLQATYEQYF. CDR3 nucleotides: TGTGCCAGCAGTTTGCAGGCAACCTACGAGCAGTACTTC.

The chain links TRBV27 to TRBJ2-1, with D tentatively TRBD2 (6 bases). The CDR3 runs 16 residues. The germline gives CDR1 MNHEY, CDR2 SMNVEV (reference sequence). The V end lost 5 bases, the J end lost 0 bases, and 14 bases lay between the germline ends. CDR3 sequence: CASSLSDGGSYNEQFF. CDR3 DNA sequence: TGTGCCAGCAGTCTTTCCGACGGGGGCTCCTACAATGAGCAGTTCTTC.

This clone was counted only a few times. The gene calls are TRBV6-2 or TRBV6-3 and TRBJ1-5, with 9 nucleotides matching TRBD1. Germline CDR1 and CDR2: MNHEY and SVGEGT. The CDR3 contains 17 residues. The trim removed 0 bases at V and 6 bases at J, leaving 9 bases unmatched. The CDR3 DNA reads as TGTGCCAGCAGTTACTCGAGCCGGGACAGGGATGGTCAGCCCCAGCATTTT. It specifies CASSYSSRDRDGQPQHF.

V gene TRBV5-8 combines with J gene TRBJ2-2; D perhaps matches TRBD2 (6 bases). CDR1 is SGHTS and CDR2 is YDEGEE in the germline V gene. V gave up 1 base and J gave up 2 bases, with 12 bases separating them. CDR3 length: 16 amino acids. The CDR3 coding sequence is TGTGCCAGCAGCTTGAGTCTGGGGACTAACACCGGGGAGCTGTTTTTT. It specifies CASSLSLGTNTGELFF.

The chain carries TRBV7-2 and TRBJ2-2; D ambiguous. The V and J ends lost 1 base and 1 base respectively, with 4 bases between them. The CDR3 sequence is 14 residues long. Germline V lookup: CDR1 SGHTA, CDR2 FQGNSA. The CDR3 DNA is TGTGCCAGCAGCTTAGAGCGGAACACCGGGGAGCTGTTTTTT. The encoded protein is CASSLERNTGELFF.

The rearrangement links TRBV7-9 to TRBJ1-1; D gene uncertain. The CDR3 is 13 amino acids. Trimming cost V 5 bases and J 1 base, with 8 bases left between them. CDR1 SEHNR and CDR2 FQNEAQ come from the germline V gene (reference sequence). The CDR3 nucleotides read TGTGCCAGCAGCACCAGACAGAACACTGAAGCTTTCTTT. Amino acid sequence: CASSTRQNTEAFF.

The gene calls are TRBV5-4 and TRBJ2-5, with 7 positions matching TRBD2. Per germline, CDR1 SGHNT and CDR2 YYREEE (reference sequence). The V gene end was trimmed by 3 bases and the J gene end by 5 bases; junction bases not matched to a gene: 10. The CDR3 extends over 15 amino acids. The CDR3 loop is CASSSPGRESETQYF. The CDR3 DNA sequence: TGTGCCAGCAGCTCGCCCGGGCGGGAGAGCGAGACCCAGTACTTC.

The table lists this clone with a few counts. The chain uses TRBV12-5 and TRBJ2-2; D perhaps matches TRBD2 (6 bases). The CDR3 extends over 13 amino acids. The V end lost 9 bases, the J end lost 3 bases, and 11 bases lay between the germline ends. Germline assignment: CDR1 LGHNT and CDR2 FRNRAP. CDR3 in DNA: TGTGCTAGCAGGGAGGACCACACCGGGGAGCTGTTTTTT. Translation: CASREDHTGELFF.

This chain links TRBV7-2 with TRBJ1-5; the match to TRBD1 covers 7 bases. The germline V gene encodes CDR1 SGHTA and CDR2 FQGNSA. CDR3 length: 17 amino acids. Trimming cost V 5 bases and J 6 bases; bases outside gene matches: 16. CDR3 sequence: CASSLTTTPGGSQPQHF. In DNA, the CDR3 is TGTGCCAGCAGCCTTACCACCACTCCAGGGGGTAGTCAGCCCCAGCATTTT. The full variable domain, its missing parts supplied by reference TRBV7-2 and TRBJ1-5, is GAGVSQSPSNKVTEKGKDVELRCDPISGHTALYWYRQSLGQGLEFLIYFQGNSAPDKSGLPSDRFSAERTGGSVSTLTIQRTQQEDSAVYLCASSLTTTPGGSQPQHFGDGTRLSIL.

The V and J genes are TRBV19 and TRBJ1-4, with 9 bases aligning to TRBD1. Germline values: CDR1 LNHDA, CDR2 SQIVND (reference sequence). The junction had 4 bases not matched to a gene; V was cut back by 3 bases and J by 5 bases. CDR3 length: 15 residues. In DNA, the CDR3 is TGTGCCAGTAGTATGCCCGGGACAGGGAATGAAAAACTGTTTTTT. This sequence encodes CASSMPGTGNEKLFF.

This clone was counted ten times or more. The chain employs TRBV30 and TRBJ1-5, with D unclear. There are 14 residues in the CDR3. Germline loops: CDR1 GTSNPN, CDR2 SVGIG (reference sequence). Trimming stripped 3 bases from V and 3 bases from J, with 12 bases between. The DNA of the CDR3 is TGTGCCTGGAGCGGCGGCCGAACCAATCAGCCCCAGCATTTT. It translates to CAWSGGRTNQPQHF.

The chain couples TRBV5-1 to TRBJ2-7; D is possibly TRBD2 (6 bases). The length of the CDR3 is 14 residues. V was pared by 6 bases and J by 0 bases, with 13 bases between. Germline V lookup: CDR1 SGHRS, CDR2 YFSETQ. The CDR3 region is CASTPGASSYEQYF. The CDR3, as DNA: TGCGCCAGCACCCCGGGAGCGAGCTCCTACGAGCAGTACTTC.

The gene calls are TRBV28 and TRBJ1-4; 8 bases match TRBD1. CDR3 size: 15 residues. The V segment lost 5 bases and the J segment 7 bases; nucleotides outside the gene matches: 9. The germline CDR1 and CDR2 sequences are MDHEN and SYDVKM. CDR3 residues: CASSGGQVLGEKLFF. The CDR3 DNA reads TGTGCCAGCAGTGGGGGACAGGTTTTGGGTGAAAAACTGTTTTTT.

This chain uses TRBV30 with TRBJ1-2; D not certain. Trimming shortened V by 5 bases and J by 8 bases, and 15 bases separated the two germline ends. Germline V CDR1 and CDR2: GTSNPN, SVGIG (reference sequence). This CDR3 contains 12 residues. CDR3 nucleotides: TGTGCCTGGCATTCTCCCGGAGAAGGCTACACCTTC. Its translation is CAWHSPGEGYTF.

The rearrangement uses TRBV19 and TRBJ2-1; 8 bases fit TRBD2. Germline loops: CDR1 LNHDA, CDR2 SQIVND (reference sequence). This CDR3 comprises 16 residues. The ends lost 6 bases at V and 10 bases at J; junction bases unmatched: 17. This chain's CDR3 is CASRTSGLGSPGEQFF. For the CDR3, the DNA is TGTGCCAGTAGGACCTCGGGACTAGGGTCCCCAGGGGAGCAGTTCTTC.